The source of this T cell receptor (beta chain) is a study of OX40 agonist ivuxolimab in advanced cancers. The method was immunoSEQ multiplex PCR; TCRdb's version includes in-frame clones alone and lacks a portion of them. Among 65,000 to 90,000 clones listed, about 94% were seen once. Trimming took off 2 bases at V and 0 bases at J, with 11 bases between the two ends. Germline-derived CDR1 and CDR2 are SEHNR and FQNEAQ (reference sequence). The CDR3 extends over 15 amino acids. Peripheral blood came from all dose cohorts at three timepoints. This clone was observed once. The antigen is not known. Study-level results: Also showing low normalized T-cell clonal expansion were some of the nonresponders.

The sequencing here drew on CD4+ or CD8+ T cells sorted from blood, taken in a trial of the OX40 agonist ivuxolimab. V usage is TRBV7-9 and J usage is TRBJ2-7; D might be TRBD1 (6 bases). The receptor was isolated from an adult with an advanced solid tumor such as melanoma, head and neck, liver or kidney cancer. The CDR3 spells CASSLSQGFSYEQYF. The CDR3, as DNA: TGTGCCAGCAGCTTAAGCCAGGGGTTCTCCTACGAGCAGTACTTC.